Below, one T cell receptor beta chain is given with its context. This specimen includes other DNA sequences encoding the same CDR3. The V segment lost 6 bases and the J segment 4 bases; nucleotides outside the gene matches: 5. CDR3 length equals 14 residues. CDR1 is LNHDA, CDR2 SQIVND, per germline (reference sequence). The data stem from a study of blood T cell repertoires in COVID-19. Authors' methods: Nucleated cell number was recorded as an estimate derived from reference gene primer amplification. The table came from immunoSEQ multiplex PCR; TCRdb's copy has only in-frame clones and leaves some out. V and J calls and clone size follow that table, whereas D and trimming were derived from the DNA. The sample yields more than 110,000 clones, about 70% seen once.

V usage is TRBV19 and J usage is TRBJ2-7; 11 nucleotides agree with TRBD1. This TCR was sampled from a man aged 80 or over with acute or convalescent COVID-19. Specimen: peripheral blood. The CDR3 sequence is CASSAGTGGYEQYF. Written as DNA, the CDR3 is TGTGCCAGTAGCGCCGGGACAGGGGGTTACGAGCAGTACTTC.